This T cell receptor (beta chain) was identified during a study of cytomegalovirus exposure and HLA in healthy donors. Use of 60 Vbeta and 13 Jbeta primers characterized the PCR. Assay used: immunoSEQ multiplex PCR; TCRdb lists only in-frame clones, some missing. This table holds roughly 90,000 clones, 84% found once. CDR3 size: 13 residues. CDR1 is MNHEY, CDR2 SVGAGI, per germline. V was trimmed by 0 bases and J by 8 bases, leaving 10 bases between them. On this clone: Its target is not known.

Study outcomes and limitations: In an earlier analysis, in roughly 580 donors, most V segments appeared productive either ~90% or ~30% of the time.

Input material: PBMCs. This sequence originates from a man in his late teens or twenties in good health and CMV-seronegative. The chain uses TRBV6-5 and TRBJ1-2; D is undetermined. CDR3 coding DNA: TGTGCCAGCAGTTACTCCGACTTCGGCGGCTACACCTTC. It translates to CASSYSDFGGYTF.